This T cell receptor (beta chain) was sequenced during a study of blood T cell repertoires in COVID-19. Study-wide background: Collection of acute and convalescent COVID-19 samples took place in the United States, Italy and Spain. In each case, the material was cDNA or gDNA derived from T cells, B-cell-depleted T cells, or PBMCs.

The V end lost 3 bases, the J end lost 5 bases, and 11 bases lay between the germline ends. Germline assignment: CDR1 LNHDA and CDR2 SQIVND (reference sequence). The CDR3 length is 14 residues. Authors' methods: For nucleated cells, counts were estimated from reference gene primer amplification. Here immunoSEQ multiplex PCR was the method, and the copy in TCRdb shows in-frame clones only, minus some. V, J and clone size are taken as reported in that table, and D and trimming were inferred from the DNA itself. The sample holds 150,000 to 200,000 clones, around nine tenths seen once. J is TRBJ1-5 and V is TRBV19, with a weak D call TRBD1 (6 bases). This clonotype originated in a woman aged 70-85 years with COVID-19, enrolled during active disease. Sequenced material: peripheral blood. The CDR3 is CASSIRGEDQPQHF. DNA of the CDR3: TGTGCCAGTAGTATCAGGGGTGAGGATCAGCCCCAGCATTTT.